The source of this T cell receptor (beta chain) is a study of blood T cell repertoires in COVID-19. About the study: COVID-19 samples, acute and convalescent, were from the United States, Italy and Spain. Sources were T cells, B-cell-depleted T cells, or PBMCs; the material itself was cDNA or gDNA.

CDR1 and CDR2 (germline): LGHNA, YSLEER. This CDR3 contains 14 residues. The V end lost 4 bases, the J end lost 1 base, and 10 bases lay between the germline ends. Per the study methods: For nucleated cells, counts were estimated from reference gene primer amplification. Only in-frame clones appear in the TCRdb table, and some are missing; sequencing was by immunoSEQ multiplex PCR. The DNA gave D and trimming, while V, J and clone size come from that table. The table lists 200,000 to 250,000 clones, 86% of them singletons. V and J are TRBV4-3 and TRBJ1-2; D unclear. The specimen sequenced was peripheral blood. This receptor was identified in a man younger than 45 who had recovered from COVID-19. In DNA, the CDR3 is TGCGCCAGCAGCCCCTTTAACAATAACTATGGCTACACCTTC. This sequence encodes CASSPFNNNYGYTF.